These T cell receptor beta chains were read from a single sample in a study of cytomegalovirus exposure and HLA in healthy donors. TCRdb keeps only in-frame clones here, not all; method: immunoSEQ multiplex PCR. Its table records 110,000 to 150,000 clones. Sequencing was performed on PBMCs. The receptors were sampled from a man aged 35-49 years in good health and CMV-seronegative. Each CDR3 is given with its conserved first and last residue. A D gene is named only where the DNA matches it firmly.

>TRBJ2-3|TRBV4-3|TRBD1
CASSQDATGVLDTQYF
TGCGCCAGCAGCCAAGATGCGACAGGGGTCTTAGATACGCAGTATTTT
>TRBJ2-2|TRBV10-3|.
CAISGTLGAGELFF
TGTGCCATCAGTGGCACCCTCGGGGCCGGGGAGCTGTTTTTT
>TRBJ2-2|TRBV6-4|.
CASSETGTGELFF
TGTGCCAGCAGTGAGACGGGGACCGGGGAGCTGTTTTTT
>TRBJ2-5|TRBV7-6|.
CASSSPLGGQETQYF
TGTGCCAGCAGCTCCCCTCTGGGGGGTCAAGAGACCCAGTACTTC
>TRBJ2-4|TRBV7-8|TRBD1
CASSYSGTGAPNIQYF
TGTGCCAGCAGCTACTCCGGGACAGGGGCTCCTAACATTCAGTACTTC
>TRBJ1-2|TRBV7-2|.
CASSLALRGGGYTF
TGTGCCAGCAGCTTAGCGCTCAGGGGCGGTGGCTACACCTTC
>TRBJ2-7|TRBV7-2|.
CASEDSYEQYF
TGTGCCAGCGAAGATAGCTACGAGCAGTACTTC
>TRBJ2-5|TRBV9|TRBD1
CASSVQGAQETQYF
TGTGCCAGCAGCGTACAGGGGGCCCAAGAGACCCAGTACTTC
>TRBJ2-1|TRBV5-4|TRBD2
CASSSPSGGPYNEQFF
TGTGCCAGCAGCTCGCCTAGCGGGGGGCCCTACAATGAGCAGTTCTTC
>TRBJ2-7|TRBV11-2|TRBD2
CASSFLLASSYEQYF
TGTGCCAGCAGCTTCTTACTAGCGAGCTCCTACGAGCAGTACTTC
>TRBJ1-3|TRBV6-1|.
CASSSGSGNTIYF
TGTGCCAGTTCATCGGGCTCTGGAAACACCATATATTTT
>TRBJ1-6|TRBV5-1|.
CASSSSQGKNSPLHF
TGCGCCAGCAGCAGTAGTCAGGGGAAGAATTCACCCCTCCACTTT
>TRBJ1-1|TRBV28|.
CASSLNLGGLAEAFF
TGTGCCAGCAGTTTAAATTTGGGGGGTTTAGCTGAAGCTTTCTTT
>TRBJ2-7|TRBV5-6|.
CASSSLSYEQYF
TGTGCCAGCAGCTCCCTCTCCTACGAGCAGTACTTC
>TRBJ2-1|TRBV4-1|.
CASSHLGLARYNEQFF
TGCGCCAGCAGCCATTTAGGTCTAGCGAGGTACAATGAGCAGTTCTTC
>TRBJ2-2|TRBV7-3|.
CASSLNAQGNTGELFF
TGTGCCAGCAGCTTAAATGCGCAGGGGAATACCGGGGAGCTGTTTTTT